This T cell receptor beta chain appears in the sequencing data of a study of cytomegalovirus exposure and HLA in healthy donors. Study at large: In an earlier analysis, approximately 120 million unique TCR beta sequences were found from 200 million or so T cells. There were several hundred genotyped donors. Of these, 75% to 90% fell in the genetic ancestry cluster associated with self-reported Caucasian donors. Study results and caveats: Later analysis reportedly placed an Asian-associated ancestry cluster below the roughly 630-donor mean in N-insertions.

Remarks on this clone: The antigen remains undetermined.

Nominal health characterized the donors when sampled, though unrecorded immune exposures were likely. Primers included in the PCR were 60 Vbeta and 13 Jbeta primers. Sequencing was performed with immunoSEQ multiplex PCR; in TCRdb, only in-frame clones are kept and a portion is missing. The table has 100,000 to 150,000 clones, around 78% seen once. The CDR3 is made up of 16 amino acids. CDR1 is SGHTA, CDR2 FQGTGA, per germline. J lost 1 base, V lost 5 bases, and 8 bases had no gene match. The sample taken for sequencing was PBMCs. V and J are TRBV7-3 and TRBJ2-3; 8 bases fit TRBD2. The sequence was obtained from a man between 18 and 29 years old in good health and CMV-seropositive. The CDR3 sequence is CASSPARGGGTDTQYF. The DNA of the CDR3 is TGTGCCAGCAGCCCCGCCCGGGGGGGTGGCACAGATACGCAGTATTTT.